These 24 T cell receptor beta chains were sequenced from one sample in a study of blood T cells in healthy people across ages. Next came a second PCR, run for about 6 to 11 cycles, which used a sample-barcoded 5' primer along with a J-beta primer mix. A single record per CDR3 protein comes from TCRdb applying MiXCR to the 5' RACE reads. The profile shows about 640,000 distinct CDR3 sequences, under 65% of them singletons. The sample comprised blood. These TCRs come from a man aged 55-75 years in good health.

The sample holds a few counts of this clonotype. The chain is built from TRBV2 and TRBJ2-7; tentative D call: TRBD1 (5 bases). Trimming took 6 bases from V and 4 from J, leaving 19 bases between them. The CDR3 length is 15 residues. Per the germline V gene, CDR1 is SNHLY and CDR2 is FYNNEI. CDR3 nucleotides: TGTGCCAGCAGCGAATACCCAGGGTTTTTGTACGAGCAGTACTTC. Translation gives CASSEYPGFLYEQYF.

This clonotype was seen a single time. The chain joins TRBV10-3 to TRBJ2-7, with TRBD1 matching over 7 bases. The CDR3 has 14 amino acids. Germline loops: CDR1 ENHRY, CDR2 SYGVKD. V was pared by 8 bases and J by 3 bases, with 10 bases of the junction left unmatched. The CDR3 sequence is CAIRDRGAFYEQYF. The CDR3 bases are TGTGCCATCCGGGACAGAGGAGCTTTCTACGAGCAGTACTTC.

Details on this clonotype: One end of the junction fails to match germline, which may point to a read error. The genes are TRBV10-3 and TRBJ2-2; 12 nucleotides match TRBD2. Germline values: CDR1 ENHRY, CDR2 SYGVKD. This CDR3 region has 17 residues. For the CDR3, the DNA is TGTGCCATCGATTGGCTAGCGGGGGGGATGAACACCGGGGGGCTGTTTTTT. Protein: CAIDWLAGGMNTGGLFF.

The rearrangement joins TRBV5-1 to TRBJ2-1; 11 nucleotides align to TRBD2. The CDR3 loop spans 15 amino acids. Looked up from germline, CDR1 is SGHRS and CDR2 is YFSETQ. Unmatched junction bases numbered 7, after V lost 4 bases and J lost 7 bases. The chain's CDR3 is CASSPTSGGGNEQFF. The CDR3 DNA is TGCGCCAGCAGCCCCACTAGCGGGGGTGGGAATGAGCAGTTCTTC.

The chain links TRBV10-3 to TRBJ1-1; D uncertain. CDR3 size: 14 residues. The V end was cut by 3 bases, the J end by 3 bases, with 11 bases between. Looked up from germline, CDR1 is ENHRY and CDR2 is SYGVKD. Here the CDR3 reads CAISDKEGYTEAFF. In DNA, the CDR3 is TGTGCCATCAGTGATAAGGAGGGATACACTGAAGCTTTCTTT.

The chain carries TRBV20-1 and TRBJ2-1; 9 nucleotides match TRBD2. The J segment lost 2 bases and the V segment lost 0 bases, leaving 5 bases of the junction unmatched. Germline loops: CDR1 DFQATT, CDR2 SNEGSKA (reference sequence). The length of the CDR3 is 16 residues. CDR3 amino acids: CSARDRGGGAYNEQFF. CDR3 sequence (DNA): TGCAGTGCTAGAGATCGGGGCGGGGGGGCCTACAATGAGCAGTTCTTC.

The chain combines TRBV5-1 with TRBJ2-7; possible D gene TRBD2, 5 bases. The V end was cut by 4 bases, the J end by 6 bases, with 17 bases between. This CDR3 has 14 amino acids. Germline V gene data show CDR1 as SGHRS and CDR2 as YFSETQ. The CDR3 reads CASSVEVLSGEQYF. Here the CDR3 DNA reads TGCGCCAGCAGCGTGGAGGTTCTTTCGGGCGAGCAGTACTTC.

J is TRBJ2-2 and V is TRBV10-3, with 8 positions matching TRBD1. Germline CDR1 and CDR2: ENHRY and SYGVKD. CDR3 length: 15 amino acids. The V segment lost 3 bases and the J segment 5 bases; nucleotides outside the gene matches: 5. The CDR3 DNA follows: TGTGCCATCAGTGAAGGACAGGGACGTACCGGGGAGCTGTTTTTT. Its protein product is CAISEGQGRTGELFF.

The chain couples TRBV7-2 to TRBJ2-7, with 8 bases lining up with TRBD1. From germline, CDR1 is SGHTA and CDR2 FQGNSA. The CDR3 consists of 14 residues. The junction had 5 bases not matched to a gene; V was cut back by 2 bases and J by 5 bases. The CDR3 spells CASSLTGQGHEQYF. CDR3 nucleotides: TGTGCCAGCAGCTTAACCGGACAGGGACACGAGCAGTACTTC.

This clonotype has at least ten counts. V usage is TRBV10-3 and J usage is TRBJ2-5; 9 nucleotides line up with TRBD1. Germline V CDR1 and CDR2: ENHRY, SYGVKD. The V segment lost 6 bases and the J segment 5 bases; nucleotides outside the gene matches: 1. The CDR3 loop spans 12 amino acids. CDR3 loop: CAIRDRGETQYF. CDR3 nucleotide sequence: TGTGCCATCAGGGACAGGGGCGAGACCCAGTACTTC.

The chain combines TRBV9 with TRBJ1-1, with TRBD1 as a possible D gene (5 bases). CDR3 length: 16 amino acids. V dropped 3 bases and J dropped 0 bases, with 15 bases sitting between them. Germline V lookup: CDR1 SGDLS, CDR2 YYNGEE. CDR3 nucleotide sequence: TGTGCCAGCAGCGCCTCGGAGCGGGGGATGAACACTGAAGCTTTCTTT. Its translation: CASSASERGMNTEAFF.

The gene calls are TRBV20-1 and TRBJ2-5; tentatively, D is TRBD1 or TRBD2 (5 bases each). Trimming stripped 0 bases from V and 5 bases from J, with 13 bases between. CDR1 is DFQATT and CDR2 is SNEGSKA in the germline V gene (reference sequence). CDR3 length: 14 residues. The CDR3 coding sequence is TGCAGTGCTAGAGATCTTAGAGGGGAGGAGACCCAGTACTTC. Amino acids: CSARDLRGEETQYF.

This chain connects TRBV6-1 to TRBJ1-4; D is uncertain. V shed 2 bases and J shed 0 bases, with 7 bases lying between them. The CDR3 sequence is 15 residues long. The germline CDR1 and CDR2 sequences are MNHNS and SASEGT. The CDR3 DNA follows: TGTGCCAGCAGTGAATCAGGTGCAACTAATGAAAAACTGTTTTTT. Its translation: CASSESGATNEKLFF.

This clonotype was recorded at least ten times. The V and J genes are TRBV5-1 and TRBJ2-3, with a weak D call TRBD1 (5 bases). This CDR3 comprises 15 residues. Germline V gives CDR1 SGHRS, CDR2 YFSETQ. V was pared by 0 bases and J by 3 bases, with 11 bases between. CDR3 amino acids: CASSLVGVGTDTQYF. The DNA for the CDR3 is TGCGCCAGCAGCTTGGTAGGGGTCGGTACAGATACGCAGTATTTT.

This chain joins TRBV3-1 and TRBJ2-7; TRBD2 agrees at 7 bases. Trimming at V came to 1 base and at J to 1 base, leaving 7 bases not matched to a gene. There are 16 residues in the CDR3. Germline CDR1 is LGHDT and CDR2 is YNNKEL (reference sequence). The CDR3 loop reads CASSQGTGGNSYEQYF. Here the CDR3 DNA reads TGTGCCAGCAGCCAAGGGACGGGGGGTAATTCCTACGAGCAGTACTTC.

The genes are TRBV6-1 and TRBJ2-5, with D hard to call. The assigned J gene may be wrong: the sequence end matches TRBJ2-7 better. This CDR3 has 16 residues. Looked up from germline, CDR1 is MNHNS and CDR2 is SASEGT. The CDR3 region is CASSLGNNPFLNEQYF. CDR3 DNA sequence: TGTGCCAGCAGTCTAGGGAACAATCCCTTTCTCAACGAGCAGTACTTC.

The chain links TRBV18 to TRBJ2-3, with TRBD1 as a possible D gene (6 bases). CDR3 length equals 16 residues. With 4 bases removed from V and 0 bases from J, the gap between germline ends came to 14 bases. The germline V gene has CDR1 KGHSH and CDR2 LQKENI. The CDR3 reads CASSLAGATSTDTQYF. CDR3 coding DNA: TGTGCCAGCTCACTCGCAGGGGCGACAAGCACAGATACGCAGTATTTT.

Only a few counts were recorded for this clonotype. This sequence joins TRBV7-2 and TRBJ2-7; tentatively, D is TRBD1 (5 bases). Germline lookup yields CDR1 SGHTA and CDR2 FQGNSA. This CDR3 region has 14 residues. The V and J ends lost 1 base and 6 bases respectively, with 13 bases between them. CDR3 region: CASSLGGRLGEQYF. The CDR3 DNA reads TGTGCCAGCAGCTTAGGGGGCAGGTTGGGCGAGCAGTACTTC.

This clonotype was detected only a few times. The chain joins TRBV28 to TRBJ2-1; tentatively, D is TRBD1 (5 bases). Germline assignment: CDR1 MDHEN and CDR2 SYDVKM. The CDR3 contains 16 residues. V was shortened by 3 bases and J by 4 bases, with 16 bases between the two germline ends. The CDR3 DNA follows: TGTGCCAGCAGTTTGAAGTGGGGCGCCTCTTACAATGAGCAGTTCTTC. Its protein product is CASSLKWGASYNEQFF.

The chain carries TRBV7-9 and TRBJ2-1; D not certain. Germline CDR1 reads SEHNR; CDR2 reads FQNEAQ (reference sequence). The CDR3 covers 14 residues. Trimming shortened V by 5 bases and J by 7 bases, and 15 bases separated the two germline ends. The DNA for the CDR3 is TGTGCCAGCAGCCCGAGAAACTCTGGAAATGAGCAGTTCTTC. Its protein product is CASSPRNSGNEQFF. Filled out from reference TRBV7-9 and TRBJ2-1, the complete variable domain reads DTGVSQNPRHKITKRGQNVTFRCDPISEHNRLYWYRQTLGQGPEFLTYFQNEAQLEKSRLLSDRFSAERPKGSFSTLEIQRTEQGDSAMYLCASSPRNSGNEQFFGPGTRLTVL.

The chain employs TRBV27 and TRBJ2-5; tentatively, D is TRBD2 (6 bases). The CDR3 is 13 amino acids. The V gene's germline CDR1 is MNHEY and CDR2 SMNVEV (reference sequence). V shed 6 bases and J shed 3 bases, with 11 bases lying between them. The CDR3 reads CASSDGGEETQYF. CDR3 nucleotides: TGTGCCAGCAGCGACGGGGGAGAAGAGACCCAGTACTTC.

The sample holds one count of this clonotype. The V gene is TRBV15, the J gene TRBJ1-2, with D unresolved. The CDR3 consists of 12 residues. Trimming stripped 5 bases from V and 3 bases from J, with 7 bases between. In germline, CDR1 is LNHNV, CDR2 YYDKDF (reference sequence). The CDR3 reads CATSLAYYGYTF. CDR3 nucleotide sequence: TGTGCCACCAGCCTGGCCTACTATGGCTACACCTTC.

In DNA form, the CDR3 reads TGTGCCAGCAGCTTTCCCGACGCTATTGGGACACACTCCTACGAGCAGTACTTC. Translation: CASSFPDAIGTHSYEQYF. V and J are TRBV5-6 and TRBJ2-7, with D possibly TRBD1 on 6 matching bases. Per germline, CDR1 SGHDT and CDR2 YYEEEE. CDR3 length equals 18 residues. V lost 2 bases, J lost 0 bases, and 21 bases lay in between.

The CDR3 loop reads CSATWTGGYGYTF. CDR3 DNA: TGCAGTGCGACTTGGACAGGCGGCTATGGCTACACCTTC. The V and J genes are TRBV20-1 and TRBJ1-2; 7 nucleotides agree with TRBD1. V lost 6 bases and J lost 4; bases outside the gene matches: 8. The CDR3 runs 13 residues. CDR1 DFQATT and CDR2 SNEGSKA come from the germline V gene (reference sequence).